This T cell receptor beta chain was identified during a study of blood T cell repertoires in COVID-19. V was shortened by 4 bases and J by 8 bases, with 20 bases between the two germline ends. Germline CDR1 LNHDA, CDR2 SQIVND (reference sequence). There are 15 residues in the CDR3. This clone was counted ten times or more. Libraries were prepared by immunoSEQ multiplex PCR; TCRdb keeps only in-frame clonotypes and omits some of them. Altogether 150,000 to 200,000 clones are present, roughly 90% being singletons, with the ten largest covering roughly a sixth. The chain couples TRBV19 to TRBJ1-2, with D perhaps matching TRBD1 (5 bases). The sequence derives from a man aged 60 to 69 with active or convalescent COVID-19. The sequencing input was peripheral blood. The CDR3 is CASSTTPVGGVGYTF. CDR3 bases: TGTGCCAGTAGTACAACCCCCGTTGGAGGGGTCGGCTACACCTTC.